The rows below give T cell receptor beta chains drawn from one sample of a study of cytomegalovirus exposure and HLA in healthy donors. Assay: immunoSEQ multiplex PCR; the TCRdb copy retains only in-frame clones and omits some. This sample has roughly 140,000 clones; 80% occur once, and the top ten carry about 4.4%. The sample comprised PBMCs. Receptor source: a man aged 35 to 55 in good health and CMV-seronegative. Each CDR3 is given with its conserved first and last residue. The D gene is left open where the match is weak. Rows give clone size only sometimes, using once, few, many, or a class for an expanded clone.

TRBD1	TRBV19	NA	TRBJ1-1	15	CASSPGTGVNTEAFF	TGTGCCAGTAGTCCGGGGACAGGGGTGAACACTGAAGCTTTCTTT
NA	TRBV27	NA	TRBJ1-1	16	CASSPAPGPGNTEAFF	TGTGCCAGCAGCCCCGCCCCAGGGCCGGGGAACACTGAAGCTTTCTTT
TRBD2	TRBV30	NA	TRBJ2-1	15	CAWCSGGAWDNEQFF	TGTGCCTGGTGTAGCGGGGGGGCCTGGGACAATGAGCAGTTCTTC
NA	TRBV29-1	NA	TRBJ2-7	12	CSVEDSSYEQYF	TGCAGCGTTGAGGACAGCTCCTACGAGCAGTACTTC
NA	TRBV15	NA	TRBJ2-4	15	CATSRDRVAKNIQYF	TGTGCCACCAGCAGAGATCGGGTAGCCAAAAACATTCAGTACTTC
TRBD2	TRBV5-4	NA	TRBJ2-3	16	CASSLDLAGGPDTQYF	TGTGCCAGCAGCTTGGATTTAGCGGGGGGGCCAGATACGCAGTATTTT
NA	TRBV7-6	NA	TRBJ1-2	15	CASSPGAASLYGYTF	TGTGCCAGCAGCCCTGGGGCGGCGAGCCTCTATGGCTACACCTTC
NA	TRBV15	NA	TRBJ2-2	13	CATNLANTGELFF	TGTGCCACCAATTTAGCGAACACCGGGGAGCTGTTTTTT
NA	TRBV6-6	NA	TRBJ2-7	14	CASTRADISYEQYF	TGTGCCAGCACCCGGGCGGACATCTCCTACGAGCAGTACTTC
TRBD1	TRBV29-1	NA	TRBJ2-5	14	CSVEGAGGTQTQYF	TGCAGCGTTGAAGGGGCAGGGGGCACACAGACCCAGTACTTC
TRBD1	TRBV19	NA	TRBJ1-1	18	CASSIDLGQGARGTEAFF	TGTGCCAGTAGTATAGATCTCGGACAGGGGGCGCGTGGGACTGAAGCTTTCTTT
TRBD2	TRBV2	NA	TRBJ2-1	16	CASSGRAGFPYNEQFF	TGTGCCAGCAGTGGTCGAGCGGGGTTCCCCTACAATGAGCAGTTCTTC
NA	TRBV7-3	NA	TRBJ2-7	13	CASSLWSDYEQYF	TGTGCCAGCAGCTTATGGAGCGACTACGAGCAGTACTTC
TRBD1	TRBV10-3	NA	TRBJ1-3	15	CAIRQDRPSGNTIYF	TGTGCCATCAGACAGGACAGGCCTTCTGGAAACACCATATATTTT
NA	TRBV19	NA	TRBJ1-4	14	CASSDRGRSEKLFF	TGTGCCAGTAGTGACAGAGGACGAAGTGAAAAACTGTTTTTT
NA	TRBV12-5	NA	TRBJ1-1	13	CASGLSGNTEAFF	TGTGCTAGTGGTTTGTCGGGAAACACTGAAGCTTTCTTT
TRBD1	TRBV27	NA	TRBJ2-1	14	CASSPGQGYREQFF	TGTGCCAGCAGTCCCGGACAGGGTTATCGTGAGCAGTTCTTC
NA	TRBV27	NA	TRBJ1-4	13	CASARGSGEKLFF	TGTGCCAGCGCCAGGGGATCGGGTGAAAAACTGTTTTTT
TRBD2	TRBV6-5	NA	TRBJ2-7	13	CASSSRTSYEQYF	TGTGCCAGCAGTTCTCGGACTAGCTACGAGCAGTACTTC
TRBD1	TRBV11-2	NA	TRBJ2-1	13	CASSTYRGFEQFF	TGTGCCAGCAGCACCTACAGGGGGTTTGAGCAGTTCTTC
NA	TRBV11-2	NA	TRBJ1-1	15	CASSLVRGAHTEAFF	TGTGCCAGCAGCTTAGTGCGGGGGGCACACACTGAAGCTTTCTTT
NA	TRBV6-6	few	TRBJ1-1	12	CASTGSGTEAFF	TGTGCCAGCACCGGGTCGGGAACTGAAGCTTTCTTT
TRBD2	TRBV11-2	NA	TRBJ2-7	15	CASSFGTSGFYEQYF	TGTGCCAGCAGCTTTGGGACTAGCGGATTCTACGAGCAGTACTTC
TRBD2	TRBV7-9	NA	TRBJ2-2	16	CSSSFRLAGNTGELFF	TGTTCCAGCAGCTTTAGACTAGCGGGAAACACCGGGGAGCTGTTTTTT
TRBD1	TRBV7-6	NA	TRBJ2-1	17	CASSLEQGASTRGEQFF	TGTGCCAGCAGCTTAGAACAGGGGGCGTCAACGCGCGGTGAGCAGTTCTTC
NA	TRBV28	NA	TRBJ1-5	12	CASSLRLQPQHF	TGTGCCAGCAGCCTCAGACTTCAGCCCCAGCATTTT
NA	TRBV27	once	TRBJ2-1	12	CASRQGRYEQFF	TGTGCCAGCAGACAGGGTCGGTATGAGCAGTTCTTC
NA	TRBV9	NA	TRBJ1-6	14	CASSAELSSSPLHF	TGTGCCAGCAGCGCCGAATTGAGTAGTTCACCCCTCCACTTT
NA	TRBV5-4	NA	TRBJ2-2	18	CASSSPRIARGSGGELFF	TGTGCCAGCAGCTCGCCGAGGATTGCGCGGGGATCGGGCGGGGAGCTGTTTTTT
TRBD1	TRBV13	NA	TRBJ1-2	14	CASSSTTGAGGYTF	TGTGCCAGCAGTTCAACCACAGGGGCTGGCGGCTACACCTTC
TRBD2	TRBV7-2	NA	TRBJ2-3	19	CASSPRGVAGGLHTDTQYF	TGTGCCAGCAGCCCTCGGGGGGTAGCGGGGGGGCTGCACACAGATACGCAGTATTTT
TRBD1	TRBV6-5	NA	TRBJ2-2	13	CASSPGGVGELFF	TGTGCCAGCAGCCCAGGGGGCGTCGGGGAGCTGTTTTTT
NA	TRBV7-9	NA	TRBJ2-7	11	CASSPRVEQYF	TGTGCCAGCAGCCCCCGGGTTGAGCAGTACTTC
TRBD1	TRBV4-2	many	TRBJ2-1	17	CASSQFPGQGVFNEQFF	TGTGCCAGCAGCCAATTTCCGGGACAGGGGGTTTTCAATGAGCAGTTCTTC
TRBD1	TRBV7-8	NA	TRBJ1-4	15	CASSQTGSPNEKLFF	TGTGCCAGCAGCCAGACAGGGTCACCTAATGAAAAACTGTTTTTT
NA	TRBV29-1	NA	TRBJ1-5	14	CSVGGAGGNQPQHF	TGCAGCGTTGGAGGTGCGGGGGGCAATCAGCCCCAGCATTTT
NA	TRBV30	NA	TRBJ1-5	13	CAWDQGPDQPQHF	TGTGCCTGGGATCAGGGCCCAGATCAGCCCCAGCATTTT
NA	TRBV6-1	NA	TRBJ1-6	15	CASSDRGSYNSPLHF	TGTGCCAGCAGTGATAGGGGCTCCTATAATTCACCCCTCCACTTT
TRBD2	TRBV5-1	NA	TRBJ2-7	14	CASKGTSGGYEQYF	TGCGCCAGCAAAGGGACTAGCGGGGGGTACGAGCAGTACTTC
NA	TRBV29-1	NA	TRBJ2-7	12	CSAGFQAGEQYF	TGCAGCGCCGGATTCCAGGCGGGGGAGCAGTACTTC
NA	TRBV7-6	NA	TRBJ1-4	15	CASSLGGQRNEKLFF	TGTGCCAGCAGCTTAGGAGGGCAGAGGAATGAAAAACTGTTTTTT
NA	TRBV7-2	NA	TRBJ1-2	13	CASSSSGDYGYTF	TGTGCCAGCAGCTCGTCAGGGGACTATGGCTACACCTTC
NA	TRBV19	NA	TRBJ2-1	14	CASMGQSSYNEQFF	TGTGCCAGTATGGGGCAGAGCTCCTACAATGAGCAGTTCTTC
NA	TRBV6-1	NA	TRBJ2-1	14	CASSERGARLAPFF	TGTGCCAGCAGTGAGAGGGGGGCACGACTAGCCCCGTTCTTC
TRBD1	TRBV29-1	NA	TRBJ1-1	13	CSALRSGGTEAFF	TGCAGCGCGCTCCGATCAGGGGGCACTGAAGCTTTCTTT
NA	TRBV12-5	NA	TRBJ1-4	16	CASGPPGERANEKLFF	TGTGCTAGTGGTCCCCCCGGGGAGAGGGCTAATGAAAAACTGTTTTTT
TRBD1	TRBV6-6	once	TRBJ1-2	14	CASIRQGVLYGYTF	TGTGCCAGCATTAGACAGGGTGTTCTCTATGGCTACACCTTC
TRBD1	TRBV5-4	NA	TRBJ2-3	16	CASSFPQGAFTDTQYF	TGTGCCAGCAGCTTCCCACAGGGGGCGTTCACAGATACGCAGTATTTT
TRBD1	TRBV6-5	NA	TRBJ1-5	15	CASSPTGGARQPQHF	TGTGCCAGCAGCCCTACAGGGGGCGCACGCCAGCCCCAGCATTTT
TRBD2	TRBV6-1	NA	TRBJ2-7	15	CASSDLAGGSYEQYF	TGTGCCAGCAGTGATTTAGCGGGGGGGTCATACGAGCAGTACTTC
NA	TRBV7-9	many	TRBJ2-1	15	CASSWGYAGFDEQFF	TGTGCCAGCAGTTGGGGTTATGCGGGGTTCGATGAGCAGTTCTTC
NA	TRBV7-2	many	TRBJ2-3	16	CASRLGRYLATDTQYF	TGTGCCAGCAGGTTAGGTCGGTACCTAGCGACAGATACGCAGTATTTT
TRBD2	TRBV4-1	NA	TRBJ2-5	15	CASSPLAGVEETQYF	TGCGCCAGCAGCCCATTAGCGGGGGTGGAGGAGACCCAGTACTTC
NA	TRBV5-4	NA	TRBJ2-5	15	CASSLAFLREETQYF	TGTGCCAGCAGCTTGGCCTTTCTCAGGGAAGAGACCCAGTACTTC